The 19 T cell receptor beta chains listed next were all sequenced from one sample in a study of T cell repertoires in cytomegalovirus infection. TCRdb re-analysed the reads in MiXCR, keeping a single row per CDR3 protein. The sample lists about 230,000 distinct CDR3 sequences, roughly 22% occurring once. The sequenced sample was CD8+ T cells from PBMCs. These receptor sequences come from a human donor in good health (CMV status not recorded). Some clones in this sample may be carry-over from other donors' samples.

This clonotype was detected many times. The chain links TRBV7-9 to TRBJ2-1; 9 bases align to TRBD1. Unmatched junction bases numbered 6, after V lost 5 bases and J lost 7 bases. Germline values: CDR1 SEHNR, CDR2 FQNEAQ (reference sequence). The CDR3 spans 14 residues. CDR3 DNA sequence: TGTGCCAGCAGCCCGTCGACAGGGGGTAATGAGCAGTTCTTC. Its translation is CASSPSTGGNEQFF.

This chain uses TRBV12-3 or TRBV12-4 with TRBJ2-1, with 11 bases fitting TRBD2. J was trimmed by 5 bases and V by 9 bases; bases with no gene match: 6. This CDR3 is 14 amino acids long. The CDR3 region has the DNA TGTGCCAGTAGCGGGGGGGTTCGTGACAATGAGCAGTTCTTC. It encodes CASSGGVRDNEQFF.

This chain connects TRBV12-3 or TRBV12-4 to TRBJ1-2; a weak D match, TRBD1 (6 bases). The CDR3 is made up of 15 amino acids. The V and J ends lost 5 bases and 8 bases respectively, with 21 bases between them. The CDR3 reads CASSPGQTTPLGYTF. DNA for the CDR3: TGTGCCAGCAGTCCCGGACAGACGACCCCACTGGGCTACACCTTC.

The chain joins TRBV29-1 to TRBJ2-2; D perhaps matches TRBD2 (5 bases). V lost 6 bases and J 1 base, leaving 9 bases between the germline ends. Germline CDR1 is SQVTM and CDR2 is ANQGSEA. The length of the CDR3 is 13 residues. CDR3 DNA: TGCAGCGTGCTGGAGGTGAACACCGGGGAGCTGTTTTTT. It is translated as CSVLEVNTGELFF.

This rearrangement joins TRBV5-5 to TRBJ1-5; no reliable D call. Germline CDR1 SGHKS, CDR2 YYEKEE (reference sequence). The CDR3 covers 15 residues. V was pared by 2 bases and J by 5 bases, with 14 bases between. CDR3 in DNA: TGTGCCAGCAGCTTATTTGCCGGAGCCGATCAGCCCCAGCATTTT. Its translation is CASSLFAGADQPQHF.

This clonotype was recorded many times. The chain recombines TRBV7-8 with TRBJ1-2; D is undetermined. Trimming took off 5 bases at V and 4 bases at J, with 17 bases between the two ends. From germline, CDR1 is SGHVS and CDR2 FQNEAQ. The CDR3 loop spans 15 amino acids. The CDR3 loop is CASSRNNDEVYGYTF. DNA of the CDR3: TGTGCCAGCAGCCGGAATAATGATGAAGTCTATGGCTACACCTTC.

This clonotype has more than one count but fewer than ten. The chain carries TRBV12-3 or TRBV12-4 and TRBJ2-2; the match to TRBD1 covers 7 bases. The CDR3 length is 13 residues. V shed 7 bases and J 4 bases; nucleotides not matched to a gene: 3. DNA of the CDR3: TGTGCCAGCATGACAGGGCCCACCGGGGAGCTGTTTTTT. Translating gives CASMTGPTGELFF.

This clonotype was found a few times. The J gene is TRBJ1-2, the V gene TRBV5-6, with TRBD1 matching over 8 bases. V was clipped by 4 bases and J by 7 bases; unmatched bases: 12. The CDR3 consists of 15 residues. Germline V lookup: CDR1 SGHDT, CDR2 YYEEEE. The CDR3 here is CASSTRQGPRSGYTF. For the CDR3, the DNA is TGTGCCAGCAGCACCCGACAGGGGCCTAGGAGTGGCTACACCTTC.

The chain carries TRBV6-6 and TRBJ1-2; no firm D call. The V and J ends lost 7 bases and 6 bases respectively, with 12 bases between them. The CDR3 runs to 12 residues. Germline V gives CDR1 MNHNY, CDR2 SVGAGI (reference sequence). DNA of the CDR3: TGTGCCAGCACATCCACCCGGAATGGCTACACCTTC. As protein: CASTSTRNGYTF.

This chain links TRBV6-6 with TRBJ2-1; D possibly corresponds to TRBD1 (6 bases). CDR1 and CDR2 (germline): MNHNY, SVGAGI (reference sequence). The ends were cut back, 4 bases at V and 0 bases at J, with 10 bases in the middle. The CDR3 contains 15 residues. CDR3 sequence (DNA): TGTGCCAGCAGTTCAACAGGGTTCTCCTACAATGAGCAGTTCTTC. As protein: CASSSTGFSYNEQFF.

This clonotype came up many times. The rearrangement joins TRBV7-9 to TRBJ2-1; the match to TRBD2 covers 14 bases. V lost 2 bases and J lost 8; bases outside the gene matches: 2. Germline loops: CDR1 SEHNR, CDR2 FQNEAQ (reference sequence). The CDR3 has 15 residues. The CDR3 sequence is CASSLRLAGGDEQFF. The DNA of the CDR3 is TGTGCCAGCAGCTTAAGACTAGCGGGGGGGGATGAGCAGTTCTTC.

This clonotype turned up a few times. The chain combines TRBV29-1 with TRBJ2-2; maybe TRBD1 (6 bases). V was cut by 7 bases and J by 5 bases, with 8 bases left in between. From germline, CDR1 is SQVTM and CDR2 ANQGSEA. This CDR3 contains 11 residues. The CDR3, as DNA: TGCAGCGCCACAGGGACCGGGGAGCTGTTTTTT. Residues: CSATGTGELFF.

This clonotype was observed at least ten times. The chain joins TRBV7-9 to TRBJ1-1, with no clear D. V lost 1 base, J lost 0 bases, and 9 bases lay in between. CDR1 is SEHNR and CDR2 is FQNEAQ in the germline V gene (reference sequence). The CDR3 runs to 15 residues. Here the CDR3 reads CASSLVTGMNTEAFF. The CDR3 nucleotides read TGTGCCAGCAGCTTAGTGACGGGGATGAACACTGAAGCTTTCTTT.

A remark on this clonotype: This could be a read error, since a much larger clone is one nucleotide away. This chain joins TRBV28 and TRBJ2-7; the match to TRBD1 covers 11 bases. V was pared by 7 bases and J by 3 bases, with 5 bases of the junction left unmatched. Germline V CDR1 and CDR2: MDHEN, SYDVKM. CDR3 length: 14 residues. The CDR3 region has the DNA TGTGCCAGCACTTTTGGGACAGGGGGCTACGAGCAGTACTTC. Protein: CASTFGTGGYEQYF.

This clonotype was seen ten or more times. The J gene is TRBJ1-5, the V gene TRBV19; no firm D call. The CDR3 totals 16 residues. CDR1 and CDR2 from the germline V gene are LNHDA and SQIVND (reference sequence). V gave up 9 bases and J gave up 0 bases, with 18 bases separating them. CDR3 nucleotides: TGTGCCAGCCGTTCACAGAGAGACTATAGCAATCAGCCCCAGCATTTT. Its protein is CASRSQRDYSNQPQHF.

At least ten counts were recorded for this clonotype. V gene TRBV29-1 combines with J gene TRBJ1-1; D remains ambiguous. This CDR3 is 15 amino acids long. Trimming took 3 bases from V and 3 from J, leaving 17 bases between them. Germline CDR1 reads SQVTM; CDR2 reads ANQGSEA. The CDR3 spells CSVDRPLFGDTEAFF. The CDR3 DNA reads TGCAGCGTTGATCGCCCCCTTTTTGGGGACACTGAAGCTTTCTTT.

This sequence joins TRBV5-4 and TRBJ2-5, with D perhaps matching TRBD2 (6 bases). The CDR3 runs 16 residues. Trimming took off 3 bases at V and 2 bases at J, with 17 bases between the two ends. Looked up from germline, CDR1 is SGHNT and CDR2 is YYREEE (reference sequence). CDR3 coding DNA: TGTGCCAGCAGCTGGGGATCGGTCGGGGGACAAGAGACCCAGTACTTC. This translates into CASSWGSVGGQETQYF. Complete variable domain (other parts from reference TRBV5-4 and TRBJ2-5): ETGVTQSPTHLIKTRGQQVTLRCSSQSGHNTVSWYQQALGQGPQFIFQYYREEENGRGNFPPRFSGLQFPNYSSELNVNALELDDSALYLCASSWGSVGGQETQYFGPGTRLLVL.

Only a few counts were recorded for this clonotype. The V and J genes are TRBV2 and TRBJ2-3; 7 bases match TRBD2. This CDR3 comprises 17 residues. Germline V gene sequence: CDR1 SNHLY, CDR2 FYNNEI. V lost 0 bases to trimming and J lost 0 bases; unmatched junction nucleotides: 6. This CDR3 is CASSEAYSGGSTDTQYF. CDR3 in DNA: TGTGCCAGCAGTGAAGCGTATTCGGGGGGAAGCACAGATACGCAGTATTTT. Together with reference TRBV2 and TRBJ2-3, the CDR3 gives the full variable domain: EPEVTQTPSHQVTQMGQEVILRCVPISNHLYFYWYRQILGQKVEFLVSFYNNEISEKSEIFDDQFSVERPDGSNFTLKIRSTKLEDSAMYFCASSEAYSGGSTDTQYFGPGTRLTVL.

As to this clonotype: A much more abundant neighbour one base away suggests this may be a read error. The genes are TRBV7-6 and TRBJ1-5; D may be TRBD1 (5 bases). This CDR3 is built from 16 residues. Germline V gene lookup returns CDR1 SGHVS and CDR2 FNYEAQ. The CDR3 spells CTSSADGAWGNQPQHF. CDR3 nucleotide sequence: TGTACCAGCAGCGCAGACGGGGCCTGGGGCAATCAGCCCCAGCATTTT.